This TCR beta chain derives from a study of regulatory T cells in long-lasting Graves disease. Study-level points and caveats: It was in persistent disease that TRBV28, TRBJ1-2 and TRBJ2-5 were favored.

Specified time point: persistent/refractory GD, antithyroid drugs over 5 years with positive TRAb. The authors made the TCR library using RNA they extracted from PBMCs. The authors built TCR beta libraries using iRepertoire HTBI primers and Arm-PCR of CDR3 regions. Using its own MiXCR run on the multiplex PCR reads, TCRdb lists one record per CDR3 protein. The table shows about 660,000 distinct CDR3 sequences, with about 30% occurring only once. V lost 7 bases, J lost 4 bases, and 19 bases lay in between. The CDR3 spans 15 residues. Germline CDR1 MDHEN, CDR2 SYDVKM. This clonotype was recorded at least ten times. Antigen: not known.

This sequence joins TRBV28 and TRBJ1-2, with D hard to call. The sample here was peripheral blood mononuclear cells (PBMCs), taken when the disease was refractory, from a patient treated with antithyroid drugs. This sequence originates from a female donor with Graves disease. Here the CDR3 reads CASIPRAGLFYGYTF. CDR3 bases: TGTGCCAGCATCCCCCGGGCAGGCCTTTTCTATGGCTACACCTTC.